What follows are 15 T cell receptor beta chains derived from one specimen sequenced in a study of CD8+CD57+ T cells in acquired aplastic anemia. Genomic DNA templated the TCR beta VDJ and CDR3 profiling. One entry per CDR3 protein, called by TCRdb with MiXCR from the reads. The table lists 150,000 to 200,000 distinct CDR3 sequences, less than 65% of them singletons. Specimen: sorted CD4+, CD8+, or CD8+CD57+ T cells (not recorded which) from PBMCs. The source is a human donor with severe aplastic anemia or a healthy control (not recorded which).

At least ten counts were recorded for this clonotype. The rearrangement joins TRBV20-1 to TRBJ2-5; 7 bases align to TRBD1. Looked up from germline, CDR1 is DFQATT and CDR2 is SNEGSKA (reference sequence). The length of the CDR3 is 14 residues. V was clipped by 6 bases and J by 1 base; unmatched bases: 8. CDR3 sequence: CSALQTGTQETQYF. In nucleotides, the CDR3 is TGCAGTGCCCTTCAGACAGGGACCCAAGAGACCCAGTACTTC.

This clonotype was observed once. This sequence joins TRBV7-7 and TRBJ2-2; D is possibly TRBD2 (5 bases). This CDR3 has 17 residues. The germline V gene encodes CDR1 SSHAT and CDR2 FNYEAQ (reference sequence). Trimming shortened V by 0 bases and J by 3 bases, and 14 bases separated the two germline ends. This CDR3 is CASSLALTSPYTGELFF. The CDR3 DNA follows: TGTGCCAGCAGCTTAGCGCTAACTAGTCCCTACACCGGGGAGCTGTTTTTT.

This chain joins TRBV12-3 or TRBV12-4 and TRBJ1-6; 7 nucleotides match TRBD1. CDR3 length equals 13 residues. V gave up 5 bases and J gave up 13 bases; unmatched junction bases: 8. As DNA, the CDR3 is TGTGCCAGCAGTGGACAGGTCGGGACGCCCCTCCACTTT. It codes for CASSGQVGTPLHF.

This clonotype showed up just a few times. J is TRBJ1-2 and V is TRBV19; D is possibly TRBD1 (5 bases). CDR3 size: 12 residues. V lost 6 bases and J lost 7, with 12 bases in between. CDR1 is LNHDA and CDR2 is SQIVND in the germline V gene (reference sequence). The CDR3 sequence: CASRLGQGGYTF. In DNA form, the CDR3 reads TGTGCCAGTAGATTGGGGCAGGGTGGCTACACCTTC.

V and J are TRBV6-5 and TRBJ1-2; D unclear. Germline V gene data show CDR1 as MNHEY and CDR2 as SVGAGI. The CDR3 runs 13 residues. V was cut by 7 bases and J by 7 bases, with 16 bases left in between. The CDR3 DNA reads as TGTGCCAGCACCGAGCGCTCGGATCGTGGCTACACCTTC. Its protein product is CASTERSDRGYTF.

This clonotype was picked up a small number of times. V usage is TRBV12-3 or TRBV12-4 and J usage is TRBJ2-1; D gene ambiguous. This CDR3 contains 13 residues. Deletions cut 5 bases from V and 12 bases from J, with 17 bases between. The CDR3 sequence is CASSPWEGYGQFF. The DNA of the CDR3 is TGTGCCAGCAGTCCATGGGAAGGGTATGGGCAGTTCTTC.

This clonotype was seen repeatedly, ten times or more. The chain uses TRBV6-5 and TRBJ1-2, with 10 bases aligning to TRBD1. After removal of 5 bases from V and 4 bases from J, the junction contained 4 bases not matched to a gene. Germline loops: CDR1 MNHEY, CDR2 SVGAGI. This CDR3 is 14 amino acids long. The DNA of the CDR3 is TGTGCCAGCAGTACGGGACAGGGGCCCTATGGCTACACCTTC. Translating gives CASSTGQGPYGYTF.

This chain links TRBV7-3 with TRBJ2-7; 9 bases agree with TRBD1. The length of the CDR3 is 17 residues. The junction had 13 bases not matched to a gene; V was cut back by 2 bases and J by 5 bases. CDR1 is SGHTA, CDR2 FQGTGA, per germline. The CDR3 here is CASSLVGGDRGDDEQYF. CDR3 nucleotide sequence: TGTGCCAGCAGCTTAGTTGGTGGTGACAGGGGGGACGACGAGCAGTACTTC.

This clonotype was recorded many times. CDR3 sequence reads: CASSQIRGAVYNEQFF. In DNA form, the CDR3 reads TGTGCCAGCAGCCAAATCCGGGGGGCAGTCTACAATGAGCAGTTCTTC. The chain combines TRBV14 with TRBJ2-1, with D possibly matching TRBD2 (7 bases). With 2 bases removed from V and 3 bases from J, the gap between germline ends came to 14 bases. The germline V gene encodes CDR1 SGHDN and CDR2 FVKESK. There are 16 residues in the CDR3.

The rearrangement uses TRBV29-1 and TRBJ2-5; 11 positions match TRBD1. V lost 5 bases to trimming and J lost 3 bases; unmatched junction nucleotides: 5. In germline, CDR1 is SQVTM, CDR2 ANQGSEA. The CDR3 covers 14 residues. The DNA for the CDR3 is TGCAGCGTTTGGGGGACAGGGGGAAAAGAGACCCAGTACTTC. It is translated as CSVWGTGGKETQYF.

Note on this clonotype: At one end the junction does not follow the germline gene, possibly because of a read error. As DNA, the CDR3 is TGTGCCAGCAGCTTAGGGCCCACGGCCAACACTGAAGCTATCTTT. It is translated as CASSLGPTANTEAIF. This rearrangement joins TRBV7-8 to TRBJ1-1; D unclear. The germline V gene has CDR1 SGHVS and CDR2 FQNEAQ. This CDR3 contains 15 residues.

This rearrangement joins TRBV9 to TRBJ2-7; D is uncertain. CDR3 length equals 15 residues. Between the trimmed V and J ends, which lost 0 bases and 0 bases, there was a span of 10 bases. CDR1 SGDLS and CDR2 YYNGEE come from the germline V gene. The CDR3 reads CASSVAPGSSYEQYF. The CDR3 nucleotides are TGTGCCAGCAGCGTAGCTCCCGGAAGCTCCTACGAGCAGTACTTC.

CDR3 DNA: TGTGCCAGCAGCCATCCCGGGACAGCCTCCTACGAGCAGTACTTC. It translates to CASSHPGTASYEQYF. The V gene is TRBV5-6, the J gene TRBJ2-7, with 7 bases fitting TRBD1. The CDR3 runs to 15 residues. Germline V gene data show CDR1 as SGHDT and CDR2 as YYEEEE. Trimming removed 4 bases from V and 0 bases from J; junction bases left unmatched: 7.

With respect to this clonotype: One end of the junction does not line up with germline, which may come from a read error. The V call is TRBV9, the J call TRBJ2-7; 8 bases align to TRBD1. The CDR3 covers 14 residues. The germline V gene has CDR1 SGDLS and CDR2 YYNGEE. CDR3: CASSAGQGIYERYF. Written as DNA, the CDR3 is TGTGCCAGCAGCGCCGGACAGGGTATTTACGAGCGGTACTTC.

In DNA, the CDR3 is TGTGCCAGCACCTATGATTCCTTGACCTATCAGCCCCAGCATTTT. It is translated as CASTYDSLTYQPQHF. J is TRBJ1-5 and V is TRBV9; D is undetermined. This CDR3 spans 15 amino acids. The V end was cut by 6 bases, the J end by 5 bases, with 18 bases between. Germline V CDR1 and CDR2: SGDLS, YYNGEE.